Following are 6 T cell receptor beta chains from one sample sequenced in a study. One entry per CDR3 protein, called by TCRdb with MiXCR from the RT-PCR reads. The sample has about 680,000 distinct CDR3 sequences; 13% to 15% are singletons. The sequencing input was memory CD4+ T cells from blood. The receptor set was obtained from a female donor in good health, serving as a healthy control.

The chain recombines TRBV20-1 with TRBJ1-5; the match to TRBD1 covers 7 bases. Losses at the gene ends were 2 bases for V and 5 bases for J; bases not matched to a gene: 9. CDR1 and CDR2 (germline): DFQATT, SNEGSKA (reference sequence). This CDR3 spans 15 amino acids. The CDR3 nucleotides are TGCAGTGCTAGAAGGGACAGTGGGGGCGATCAGCCCCAGCATTTT. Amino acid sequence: CSARRDSGGDQPQHF.

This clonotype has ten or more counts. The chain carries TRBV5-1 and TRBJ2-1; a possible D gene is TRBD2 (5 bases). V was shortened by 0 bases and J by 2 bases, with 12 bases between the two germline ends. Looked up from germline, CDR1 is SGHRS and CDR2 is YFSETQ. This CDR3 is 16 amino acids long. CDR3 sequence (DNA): TGCGCCAGCAGCTTGGCCCTCGGGAAAGCCTACAATGAGCAGTTCTTC. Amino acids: CASSLALGKAYNEQFF.

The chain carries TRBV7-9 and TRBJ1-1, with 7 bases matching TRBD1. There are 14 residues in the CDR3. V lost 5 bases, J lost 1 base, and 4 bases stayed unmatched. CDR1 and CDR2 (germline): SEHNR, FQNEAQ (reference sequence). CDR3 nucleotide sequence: TGTGCCAGCAGCGGACGACAGGGGAACACTGAAGCTTTCTTT. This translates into CASSGRQGNTEAFF.

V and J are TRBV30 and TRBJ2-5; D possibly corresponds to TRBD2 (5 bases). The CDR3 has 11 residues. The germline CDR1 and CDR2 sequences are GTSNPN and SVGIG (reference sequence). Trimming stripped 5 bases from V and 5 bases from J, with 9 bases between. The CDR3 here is CAWSPGETQYF. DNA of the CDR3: TGTGCCTGGTCCCCGGGGGAGACCCAGTACTTC.

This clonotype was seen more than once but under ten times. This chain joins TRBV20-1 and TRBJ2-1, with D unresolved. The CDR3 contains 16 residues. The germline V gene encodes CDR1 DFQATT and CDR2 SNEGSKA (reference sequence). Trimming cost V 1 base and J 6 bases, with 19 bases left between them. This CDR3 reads CSARAFRLAVRNEQFF. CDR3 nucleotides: TGCAGTGCTAGAGCCTTCAGACTCGCGGTCCGCAATGAGCAGTTCTTC.

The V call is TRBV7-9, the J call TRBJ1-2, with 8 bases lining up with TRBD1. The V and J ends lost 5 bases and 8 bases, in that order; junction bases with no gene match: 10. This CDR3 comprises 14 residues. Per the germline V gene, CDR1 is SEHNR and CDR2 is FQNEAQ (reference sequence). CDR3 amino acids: CASSGADRVRGYTF. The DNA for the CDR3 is TGTGCCAGCAGCGGGGCGGACAGGGTACGCGGCTACACCTTC.